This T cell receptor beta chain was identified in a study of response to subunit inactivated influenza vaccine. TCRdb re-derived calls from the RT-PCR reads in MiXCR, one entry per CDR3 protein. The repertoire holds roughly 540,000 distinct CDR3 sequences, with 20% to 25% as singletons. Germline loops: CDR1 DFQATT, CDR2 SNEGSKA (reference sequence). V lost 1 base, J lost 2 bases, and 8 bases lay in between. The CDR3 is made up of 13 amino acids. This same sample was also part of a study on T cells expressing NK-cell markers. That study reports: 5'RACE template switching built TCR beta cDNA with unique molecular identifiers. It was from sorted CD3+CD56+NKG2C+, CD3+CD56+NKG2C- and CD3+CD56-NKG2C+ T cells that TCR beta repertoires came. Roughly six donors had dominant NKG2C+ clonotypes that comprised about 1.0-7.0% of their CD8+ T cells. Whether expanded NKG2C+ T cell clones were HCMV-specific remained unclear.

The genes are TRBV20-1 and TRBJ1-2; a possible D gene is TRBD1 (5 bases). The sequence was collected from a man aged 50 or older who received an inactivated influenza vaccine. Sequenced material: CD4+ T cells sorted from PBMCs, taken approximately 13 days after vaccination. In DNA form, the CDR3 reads TGCAGTGCTAGAGGGACATTCAACTATGGCTACACCTTC. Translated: CSARGTFNYGYTF.